This T cell receptor (beta chain) appears in the sequencing data of a study of blood T cells in healthy people across ages. A second PCR, run for about 6 to 12 cycles, used a sample-barcoded 5' primer plus a J-beta primer mix. One entry per CDR3 protein, called by TCRdb with MiXCR from the 5' RACE reads. The table shows over a million distinct CDR3 sequences, with roughly a quarter occurring only once. These data are also associated with another study on T cells of mothers and their children. This second study says: Reads obtained per mother exceeded 10 million TCR beta CDR3 reads, with roughly 3 million obtained per child. Unrelated pairs and related pairs have their TCR recombination output shaped similarly by thymic selection.

Material: blood. This sequence originates from a girl between 2 and 10 years old in good health.

CDR3 bases: TGCGCCAGCAGCTTCGGGACTAGCGACGGCAATGAGCAGTTCTTC. This encodes CASSFGTSDGNEQFF. The chain uses TRBV5-1 and TRBJ2-1; 10 bases line up with TRBD2. The V gene's germline CDR1 is SGHRS and CDR2 YFSETQ. V lost 2 bases, J lost 6 bases, and 5 bases stayed unmatched. The CDR3 sequence is 15 residues long.